This passage covers 20 T cell receptor beta chains from one sample sequenced in a study of response to subunit inactivated influenza vaccine. One entry per CDR3 protein results from TCRdb running MiXCR on the RT-PCR reads. The sample contains 750,000 to 850,000 distinct CDR3 sequences, under 20% of which appear only once. This sample comprised PBMCs from blood, obtained about 5 days after vaccination. The receptors originated from a middle-aged man who received an inactivated influenza vaccine.

This clonotype was found a few times. This chain joins TRBV4-2 and TRBJ2-1; 7 bases match TRBD2. The CDR3 spans 15 residues. CDR1 and CDR2 from the germline V gene are LGHNA and YNFKEQ. V shed 1 base and J 7 bases; nucleotides not matched to a gene: 7. DNA of the CDR3: TGTGCCAGCAGCCAAGCCCCGGGAGGAGGGAATGAGCAGTTCTTC. This sequence encodes CASSQAPGGGNEQFF.

This clonotype showed up just a few times. V gene TRBV20-1 combines with J gene TRBJ2-1, with 8 nucleotides matching TRBD2. CDR1 and CDR2 (germline): DFQATT, SNEGSKA (reference sequence). After removal of 0 bases from V and 7 bases from J, the junction contained 8 bases not matched to a gene. The CDR3 length is 15 residues. The CDR3 bases are TGCAGTGCTAGAGATGTTAGCGGGGATTGGAATGAGCAGTTCTTC. Translating it yields CSARDVSGDWNEQFF.

This clonotype was counted a few times. The chain recombines TRBV10-3 with TRBJ2-3; 7 bases agree with TRBD2. The CDR3 sequence is 15 residues long. V dropped 2 bases and J dropped 4; count of bases not matched to a gene: 6. Germline V CDR1 and CDR2: ENHRY, SYGVKD. CDR3: CAISEPGGRADTQYF. The CDR3 DNA sequence: TGTGCCATCAGTGAGCCTGGCGGGAGAGCAGATACGCAGTATTTT.

This clonotype was counted only a few times. The chain couples TRBV6-4 to TRBJ2-1; no clear D gene. Between the trimmed V and J ends, which lost 1 base and 9 bases, there was a span of 13 bases. The CDR3 has 14 residues. Germline CDR1 is MRHNA and CDR2 is SNTAGT. CDR3 region: CASSDFSGPGEQFF. Written as DNA, the CDR3 is TGTGCCAGCAGTGACTTTTCGGGCCCAGGTGAGCAGTTCTTC.

This clonotype was seen repeatedly, ten times or more. This chain uses TRBV29-1 with TRBJ2-7; D not certain. In germline, CDR1 is SQVTM, CDR2 ANQGSEA. V lost 7 bases to trimming and J lost 6 bases, with 19 bases between them. The CDR3 covers 13 residues. CDR3 nucleotides: TGCAGCGCGGAATCGGGCCCGGAATCCGAGCAGTACTTC. Its translation is CSAESGPESEQYF.

This clonotype was counted a few times. This sequence joins TRBV20-1 and TRBJ2-7; unclear D gene. V was cut by 3 bases and J by 3 bases, with 12 bases left in between. The CDR3 sequence is 13 residues long. CDR1 DFQATT and CDR2 SNEGSKA come from the germline V gene (reference sequence). CDR3 sequence (DNA): TGCAGTGCTAGCGCCAGCCCCCTCTACGAGCAGTACTTC. Residues: CSASASPLYEQYF.

This clonotype was seen a few times. This chain links TRBV12-3 or TRBV12-4 with TRBJ1-2, with a tentative D call TRBD1 (6 bases). With 3 bases removed from V and 3 bases from J, the gap between germline ends came to 11 bases. This CDR3 spans 14 amino acids. This CDR3 is CASSFGQMDYGYTF. The CDR3 DNA sequence: TGTGCCAGCAGTTTCGGACAGATGGACTATGGCTACACCTTC.

This clonotype turned up a few times. This chain connects TRBV6-1 to TRBJ2-7; D possibly corresponds to TRBD1 (5 bases). The CDR3 loop spans 14 amino acids. Germline loops: CDR1 MNHNS, CDR2 SASEGT. V was clipped by 4 bases and J by 4 bases, with 14 bases between them. The CDR3 sequence: CASSVTEAQYEQYF. CDR3 sequence (DNA): TGTGCCAGCAGTGTGACAGAGGCCCAATACGAGCAGTACTTC.

In this sample, this clonotype turned up many times. This rearrangement joins TRBV7-2 to TRBJ2-1; the match to TRBD2 covers 7 bases. Germline assignment: CDR1 SGHTA and CDR2 FQGNSA. The ends lost 0 bases at V and 3 bases at J; junction bases unmatched: 2. The CDR3 consists of 15 residues. CDR3 bases: TGTGCCAGCAGCTTAGCGGGAGGGTTCTACAATGAGCAGTTCTTC. This gives the protein CASSLAGGFYNEQFF. Filled out from reference TRBV7-2 and TRBJ2-1, the complete variable domain reads GAGVSQSPSNKVTEKGKDVELRCDPISGHTALYWYRQSLGQGLEFLIYFQGNSAPDKSGLPSDRFSAERTGGSVSTLTIQRTQQEDSAVYLCASSLAGGFYNEQFFGPGTRLTVL.

In this sample, this clonotype turned up a few times. V is TRBV20-1 and J is TRBJ2-5; unclear D gene. Trimming pared 1 base from V and 2 bases from J, leaving 14 bases between. Germline V lookup: CDR1 DFQATT, CDR2 SNEGSKA (reference sequence). The CDR3 runs to 15 residues. Written as DNA, the CDR3 is TGCAGTGCTAGAGGGTCGGCAGTCGGGCAAGAGACCCAGTACTTC. Protein: CSARGSAVGQETQYF.

The table lists this clonotype with a few counts. The chain carries TRBV5-8 and TRBJ2-7, with D possibly being TRBD2 (6 bases). CDR3 length equals 17 residues. V lost 0 bases, J lost 4 bases, and 20 bases lay in between. Germline V gene lookup returns CDR1 SGHTS and CDR2 YDEGEE. CDR3 sequence: CASSLVSTPAGQYEQYF. CDR3 in DNA: TGTGCCAGCAGCTTGGTCTCGACGCCAGCGGGTCAGTACGAGCAGTACTTC.

This chain joins TRBV6-1 and TRBJ2-2; TRBD1 aligns across 8 bases. Germline V gives CDR1 MNHNS, CDR2 SASEGT. Germline trimming cut 2 bases from V and 4 bases from J; bases unmatched to any gene: 9. CDR3 length: 17 residues. The CDR3 here is CASSEFLLGQGTGELFF. CDR3 coding DNA: TGTGCCAGCAGTGAATTTCTGCTTGGACAGGGCACCGGGGAGCTGTTTTTT.

This clonotype appeared a few times. The CDR3 region has the DNA TGCAGTGCTAGAATGGGACTAGCTAGCGAGCAGTACTTC. Translation gives CSARMGLASEQYF. The chain uses TRBV20-1 and TRBJ2-7; 9 bases match TRBD2. The V gene end was trimmed by 2 bases and the J gene end by 6 bases; junction bases not matched to a gene: 5. Germline CDR1 reads DFQATT; CDR2 reads SNEGSKA (reference sequence). The CDR3 spans 13 residues.

This clonotype was recorded many times. Here the CDR3 reads CASSLRSGTGELFF. As DNA, the CDR3 is TGTGCCAGCAGTTTACGTTCAGGGACCGGGGAGCTGTTTTTT. The chain links TRBV12-3 or TRBV12-4 to TRBJ2-2, with a tentative D call TRBD1 (5 bases). The length of the CDR3 is 14 residues. V lost 2 bases and J lost 5, with 9 bases in between.

This clonotype appeared a few times. The chain has TRBV4-3 and TRBJ2-7; unclear D gene. This CDR3 is 13 amino acids long. V shed 1 base and J shed 3 bases, with 7 bases lying between them. From germline, CDR1 is LGHNA and CDR2 YSLEER. CDR3 nucleotides: TGCGCCAGCAGCCAAGGCGTAAACTACGAGCAGTACTTC. Amino acid sequence: CASSQGVNYEQYF.

V and J are TRBV20-1 and TRBJ1-1; D is possibly TRBD1 (5 bases). Trimming left V 6 bases short and J 1 base short, with 9 bases between. In germline, CDR1 is DFQATT, CDR2 SNEGSKA (reference sequence). The CDR3 sequence is 12 residues long. The CDR3 sequence is CSAGEGNTEAFF. In nucleotides, the CDR3 is TGCAGTGCGGGGGAAGGGAACACTGAAGCTTTCTTT.

This clonotype turned up a few times. The chain uses TRBV28 and TRBJ2-1; D gene unclear. V gave up 7 bases and J gave up 3 bases, with 10 bases separating them. This CDR3 region has 13 residues. Per germline, CDR1 MDHEN and CDR2 SYDVKM. CDR3: CASISGDYNEQFF. The CDR3 DNA follows: TGTGCCAGCATAAGTGGGGACTACAATGAGCAGTTCTTC.

This clonotype was found a few times. The V call is TRBV5-1, the J call TRBJ1-6; D is undetermined. V lost 0 bases and J lost 10, with 17 bases in between. Germline V gene lookup returns CDR1 SGHRS and CDR2 YFSETQ. The CDR3 extends over 16 amino acids. DNA for the CDR3: TGCGCCAGCAGCTTGGCCGGACCTCTCCATGGGTCACCCCTCCACTTT. It yields the protein CASSLAGPLHGSPLHF.

This clonotype appeared a few times. The CDR3 DNA reads TGTGCCAGCAGAAAACTAGCGGGGGGTAACTACGAGCAGTACTTC. Its translation: CASRKLAGGNYEQYF. This rearrangement joins TRBV12-3 or TRBV12-4 to TRBJ2-7; 12 bases are a match to TRBD2. The V and J ends lost 6 bases and 3 bases, in that order; junction bases with no gene match: 6. The CDR3 sequence is 15 residues long.

This chain connects TRBV7-2 to TRBJ1-4; no clear D. The CDR3 has 13 amino acids. V was pared by 3 bases and J by 7 bases, with 9 bases between. The germline CDR1 and CDR2 sequences are SGHTA and FQGNSA. The CDR3 sequence is CASSFEPSEKLFF. CDR3 bases: TGTGCCAGCAGCTTTGAGCCTTCTGAAAAACTGTTTTTT.